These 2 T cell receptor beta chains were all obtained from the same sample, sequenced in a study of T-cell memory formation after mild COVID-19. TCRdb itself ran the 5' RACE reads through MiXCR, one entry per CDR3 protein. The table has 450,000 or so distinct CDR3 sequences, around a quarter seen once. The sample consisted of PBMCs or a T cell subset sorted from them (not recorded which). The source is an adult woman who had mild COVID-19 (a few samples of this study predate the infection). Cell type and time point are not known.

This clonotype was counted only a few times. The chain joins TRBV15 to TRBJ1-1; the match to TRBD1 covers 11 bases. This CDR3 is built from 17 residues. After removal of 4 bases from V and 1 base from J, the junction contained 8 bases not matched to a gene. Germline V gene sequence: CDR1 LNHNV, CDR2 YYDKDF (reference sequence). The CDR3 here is CATSIRDRGARNTEAFF. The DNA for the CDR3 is TGTGCCACCAGCATCCGGGACAGGGGGGCCAGGAACACTGAAGCTTTCTTT.

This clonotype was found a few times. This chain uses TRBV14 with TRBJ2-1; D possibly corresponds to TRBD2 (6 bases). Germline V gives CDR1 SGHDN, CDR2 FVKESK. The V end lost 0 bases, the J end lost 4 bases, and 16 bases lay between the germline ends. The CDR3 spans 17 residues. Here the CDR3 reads CASSQEGGGPGYNEQFF. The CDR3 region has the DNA TGTGCCAGCAGCCAAGAAGGTGGAGGGCCCGGGTACAATGAGCAGTTCTTC.